Listed here are 30 T cell receptor beta chains from one sample, sequenced in a study of yellow fever vaccine responses in identical twins. MiXCR, run by TCRdb on the RT-PCR reads, gives a single entry per CDR3 protein. The sample records about 3,000 distinct CDR3 sequences, more than 70% being singletons. Sample: T cells from blood (PBMCs), unsorted or a sorted subset (not recorded which), taken before or after yellow fever vaccination (not recorded which). All receptors come from a woman under 30 who received the yellow fever vaccine.

This rearrangement joins TRBV24-1 to TRBJ1-4; D not resolved. Germline-derived CDR1 and CDR2 are KGHDR and SFDVKD. V dropped 2 bases and J dropped 10 bases, with 7 bases sitting between them. CDR3 length: 12 amino acids. This CDR3 is CATSDSVGKLFF. The DNA of the CDR3 is TGTGCCACCAGTGATTCGGTGGGAAAACTGTTTTTT.

The chain uses TRBV7-3 and TRBJ1-6, with D unresolved. This CDR3 has 14 residues. Deletions cut 1 base from V and 14 bases from J, with 15 bases between. CDR1 is SGHTA, CDR2 FQGTGA, per germline. The CDR3 sequence: CASSLNRATVTLHF. CDR3 nucleotide sequence: TGTGCCAGCAGCTTAAACCGGGCCACGGTCACCCTCCACTTT.

V usage is TRBV11-1 and J usage is TRBJ2-7, with 7 bases matching TRBD1. Germline values: CDR1 SGHAT, CDR2 FQDESV (reference sequence). The CDR3 sequence is 14 residues long. V shed 0 bases, J shed 4 bases, and the junction held 3 bases outside the gene matches. CDR3 residues: CASSLAGQLYEQYF. The CDR3 coding sequence is TGTGCCAGCAGCTTAGCGGGACAGCTATACGAGCAGTACTTC.

This clonotype showed up just once. Here the CDR3 DNA reads TGTGCCAGCAGTGTGGACCGGTTGACAACTAATGAAAAACTGTTTTTT. Amino acids: CASSVDRLTTNEKLFF. The chain joins TRBV2 to TRBJ1-4; D is undetermined. V was pared by 4 bases and J by 0 bases, with 12 bases between. The CDR3 is 16 amino acids. Germline V gene data show CDR1 as SNHLY and CDR2 as FYNNEI.

The rearrangement links TRBV12-3 or TRBV12-4 to TRBJ2-7, with 14 bases identical to TRBD2. This CDR3 is 14 amino acids long. J gave up 5 bases and V 6 bases, and 3 bases lay outside the gene matches. CDR3 DNA sequence: TGTGCCAGCAGGACTAGCGGGAGGGCCAACGAGCAGTACTTC. It encodes CASRTSGRANEQYF.

The V call is TRBV20-1, the J call TRBJ2-5; D not certain. Trimming took 5 bases from V and 4 from J, leaving 8 bases between them. Germline V gene sequence: CDR1 DFQATT, CDR2 SNEGSKA (reference sequence). The CDR3 covers 11 residues. The CDR3 is CSARPGETQYF. CDR3 nucleotide sequence: TGCAGTGCTCGGCCTGGAGAGACCCAGTACTTC.

The chain links TRBV3-1 to TRBJ2-7; D gene unclear. The CDR3 covers 13 residues. V lost 1 base, J lost 5 bases, and 9 bases lay in between. Germline lookup yields CDR1 LGHDT and CDR2 YNNKEL (reference sequence). For the CDR3, the DNA is TGTGCCAGCAGCCAAGGGGTATTCGACGAGCAGTACTTC. This translates into CASSQGVFDEQYF.

V usage is TRBV2 and J usage is TRBJ2-3; D remains unclear. This CDR3 spans 15 amino acids. V dropped 4 bases and J dropped 3 bases, with 14 bases sitting between them. Germline V gene lookup returns CDR1 SNHLY and CDR2 FYNNEI. DNA for the CDR3: TGTGCCAGCAGTGGATCGGGTCCTGCAACAGATACGCAGTATTTT. It translates to CASSGSGPATDTQYF.

This chain uses TRBV6-2 or TRBV6-3 with TRBJ2-7; weak D call: TRBD1 (5 bases). Germline V gene data show CDR1 as MNHEY and CDR2 as SVGEGT. Trimming left V 6 bases short and J 1 base short, with 10 bases between. CDR3 length equals 13 residues. CDR3 in DNA: TGTGCCAGCAGCTTGACAGAATCCTACGAGCAGTACTTC. Translating it yields CASSLTESYEQYF.

V and J are TRBV18 and TRBJ2-1; TRBD2 might be the D (6 bases). CDR1 is KGHSH, CDR2 LQKENI, per germline. CDR3 length equals 13 residues. Trimming cost V 3 bases and J 12 bases, with 15 bases left between them. This CDR3 is CASSPGGLIGQFF. CDR3 sequence (DNA): TGTGCCAGCTCACCGGGGGGTTTGATCGGGCAGTTCTTC.

J is TRBJ2-1 and V is TRBV13; D not certain. Trimming took off 6 bases at V and 2 bases at J, with 8 bases between the two ends. Per the germline V gene, CDR1 is PRHDT and CDR2 is FYEKMQ (reference sequence). This CDR3 comprises 13 residues. CDR3 sequence (DNA): TGTGCCAGCAGGCCGTCCCCCTACAATGAGCAGTTCTTC. Translated: CASRPSPYNEQFF.

This chain connects TRBV6-2 or TRBV6-3 to TRBJ1-5; TRBD1 aligns across 10 bases. V lost 2 bases to trimming and J lost 7 bases; unmatched junction nucleotides: 2. The CDR3 loop spans 14 amino acids. The germline CDR1 and CDR2 sequences are MNHEY and SVGEGT. This CDR3 reads CASSYLTGGQPQHF. The CDR3 region has the DNA TGTGCCAGCAGTTACCTGACAGGGGGCCAGCCCCAGCATTTT.

This chain links TRBV20-1 with TRBJ2-4, with TRBD2 matching 16 bases. Trimming took 6 bases from V and 3 from J; bases not matched to a gene: 5. This CDR3 is built from 16 residues. From germline, CDR1 is DFQATT and CDR2 SNEGSKA (reference sequence). CDR3 sequence reads: CSAPGTSGGGKNIQYF. CDR3 DNA: TGCAGTGCCCCCGGGACTAGCGGGGGGGGCAAAAACATTCAGTACTTC.

This clonotype has a handful of counts. This chain joins TRBV26 and TRBJ1-6. TRBV26 is shown as a pseudogene. The CDR3 loop spans 14 amino acids. This CDR3 is CASSSWAPPSPLHF. The CDR3 coding sequence is TGTGCCAGCAGTTCCTGGGCCCCTCCTTCACCCCTCCACTTT.

The gene calls are TRBV11-1 and TRBJ2-6; the match to TRBD1 covers 7 bases. The CDR3 has 16 residues. Germline CDR1 is SGHAT and CDR2 is FQDESV (reference sequence). After removal of 11 bases from V and 4 bases from J, the junction contained 14 bases not matched to a gene. CDR3 in amino acids: CAGRDSLEGGANVLTF. Written as DNA, the CDR3 is TGTGCCGGTCGGGACAGCCTCGAAGGAGGGGCCAACGTCCTGACTTTC.

CDR3 in DNA: TGTGCCAGCAGCTCCGGGACTAGGGGCGAGCAGTACTTC. This gives the protein CASSSGTRGEQYF. The chain combines TRBV11-2 with TRBJ2-7; 8 bases align to TRBD2. This CDR3 region has 13 residues. The germline V gene has CDR1 SGHAT and CDR2 FQNNGV. V was pared by 4 bases and J by 6 bases, with 5 bases of the junction left unmatched.

This chain uses TRBV9 with TRBJ2-2, with D unclear. This CDR3 is built from 15 residues. With 0 bases removed from V and 7 bases from J, the gap between germline ends came to 13 bases. CDR1 is SGDLS, CDR2 YYNGEE, per germline. The CDR3 DNA reads as TGTGCCAGCAGCGTAGTTCAAGCGAGTAGCGGGGAGCTGTTTTTT. The encoded protein is CASSVVQASSGELFF.

V usage is TRBV14 and J usage is TRBJ2-7, with D hard to call. V lost 4 bases, J lost 7 bases, and 14 bases lay in between. This CDR3 comprises 13 residues. Germline V CDR1 and CDR2: SGHDN, FVKESK. Written as DNA, the CDR3 is TGTGCCAGCAGCCTCGCCCCGACTTGGGAGCAGTACTTC. This encodes CASSLAPTWEQYF.

This rearrangement joins TRBV6-5 to TRBJ2-1; no definite D call. Trimming pared 0 bases from V and 10 bases from J, leaving 10 bases between. CDR1 is MNHEY, CDR2 SVGAGI, per germline. The CDR3 is 13 amino acids. The CDR3 protein is CASSYSSYGEQFF. In DNA, the CDR3 is TGTGCCAGCAGTTACTCCTCCTACGGCGAGCAGTTCTTC.

The chain is built from TRBV6-2 or TRBV6-3 and TRBJ2-4; the D gene is possibly TRBD2 (5 bases). V was clipped by 6 bases and J by 6 bases, with 12 bases between them. This CDR3 has 13 residues. Germline V gene data show CDR1 as MNHEY and CDR2 as SVGEGT. The CDR3 is CASRNSDLNIQYF. DNA of the CDR3: TGTGCCAGCAGGAACTCGGACTTAAACATTCAGTACTTC.

CDR3 sequence: CASSPPSPGASYEQYF. The CDR3 DNA reads as TGTGCCAGCTCACCACCTTCTCCAGGCGCTTCCTACGAGCAGTACTTC. The J gene is TRBJ2-7, the V gene TRBV18; D is ambiguous. The V gene's germline CDR1 is KGHSH and CDR2 LQKENI. The CDR3 is 16 residues long. The V end lost 0 bases, the J end lost 1 base, and 13 bases lay between the germline ends. The complete variable domain, with remaining parts taken from reference TRBV18 and TRBJ2-7, reads NAGVMQNPRHLVRRRGQEARLRCSPMKGHSHVYWYRQLPEEGLKFMVYLQKENIIDESGMPKERFSAEFPKEGPSILRIQQVVRGDSAAYFCASSPPSPGASYEQYFGPGTRLTVT.

CDR3 sequence reads: CATSRDSGVPETQYF. CDR3 nucleotide sequence: TGTGCCACCAGCAGAGATAGCGGCGTCCCAGAGACCCAGTACTTC. The J gene is TRBJ2-5, the V gene TRBV15, with D perhaps TRBD2 (6 bases). This CDR3 contains 15 residues. Per germline, CDR1 LNHNV and CDR2 YYDKDF (reference sequence). Trimming left V 0 bases short and J 4 bases short, with 12 bases between.

This chain uses TRBV2 with TRBJ2-3; TRBD1 aligns across 7 bases. Germline assignment: CDR1 SNHLY and CDR2 FYNNEI. The CDR3 runs to 15 residues. With 1 base clipped from V and 5 bases from J, the junction kept 6 bases outside the gene matches. CDR3 coding DNA: TGTGCCAGCAGTGAAGTAGGGACAGACGGAGATACGCAGTATTTT. Translated, it gives CASSEVGTDGDTQYF.

This clonotype has a single count. This chain connects TRBV3-1 to TRBJ2-6; no clear D gene. The CDR3 is 15 residues long. The V gene lost 6 bases and the J gene lost 2 bases, with 11 bases spanning the gap. In germline, CDR1 is LGHDT, CDR2 YNNKEL (reference sequence). Here the CDR3 reads CASRQSPPGANVLTF. The CDR3 nucleotides read TGTGCCAGCAGACAAAGTCCGCCTGGGGCCAACGTCCTGACTTTC.

The chain recombines TRBV6-2 or TRBV6-3 with TRBJ2-2, with D hard to call. The CDR3 has 17 amino acids. Germline CDR1 and CDR2: MNHEY and SVGEGT. The V and J ends lost 2 bases and 0 bases respectively, with 13 bases between them. The CDR3 reads CASSYDARVTNTGELFF. The CDR3 DNA reads as TGTGCCAGCAGTTACGATGCAAGGGTGACGAACACCGGGGAGCTGTTTTTT.

There are a few counts of this clonotype. The chain links TRBV24-1 to TRBJ2-3, with TRBD2 matching over 9 bases. The V and J ends lost 4 bases and 2 bases, in that order; junction bases with no gene match: 6. The CDR3 runs to 16 residues. The germline V gene encodes CDR1 KGHDR and CDR2 SFDVKD. The CDR3 coding sequence is TGTGCCACCAGTGAGGCGGGAGGGATTGCCACAGATACGCAGTATTTT. Its protein is CATSEAGGIATDTQYF.

The V call is TRBV5-1, the J call TRBJ1-1; D is possibly TRBD1 (5 bases). Per the germline V gene, CDR1 is SGHRS and CDR2 is YFSETQ. The V and J ends lost 7 bases and 3 bases respectively, with 16 bases between them. The CDR3 has 14 amino acids. CDR3 region: CASGSGRRDTEAFF. The CDR3, as DNA: TGCGCCAGCGGATCAGGGAGGCGAGACACTGAAGCTTTCTTT.

The chain combines TRBV7-3 with TRBJ2-1, with D unresolved. V was clipped by 1 base and J by 0 bases, with 10 bases between them. The CDR3 loop spans 16 amino acids. The germline gives CDR1 SGHTA, CDR2 FQGTGA. Here the CDR3 DNA reads TGTGCCAGCAGCTTAAGCCCCCGGAGCTCCTACAATGAGCAGTTCTTC. As protein: CASSLSPRSSYNEQFF.

This chain connects TRBV7-3 to TRBJ1-6; D is unclear. CDR3 length: 16 amino acids. Between the trimmed V and J ends, which lost 3 bases and 9 bases, there was a span of 18 bases. Germline V gives CDR1 SGHTA, CDR2 FQGTGA. CDR3 in DNA: TGTGCCAGCAGCTTGAAGGGAATCGGATCTCCTTCACCCCTCCACTTT. Amino acids: CASSLKGIGSPSPLHF.

CDR3 nucleotides: TGTGCCAGCAGCTTAGTCGACCCCCGGGATACGCAGTATTTT. Its translation: CASSLVDPRDTQYF. V gene TRBV11-2 combines with J gene TRBJ2-3; the D is unclear. Trimming removed 1 base at V and 6 bases at J, with 11 bases between. The CDR3 loop spans 14 amino acids. Germline CDR1 is SGHAT and CDR2 is FQNNGV.